A selection of T cell receptor beta chains follows, all from one sample in a study of chemoradiotherapy in HPV16-positive cancers. Produced via immunoSEQ multiplex PCR; TCRdb's table is partial and in-frame only. The table shows 15,000 to 20,000 clones, with more than 70% occurring only once. Sampling was conducted from a patient who underwent chemoradiotherapy. The receptors originated from a human donor with HPV-associated anogenital cancer. CDR3s include the opening cysteine and the closing phenylalanine or tryptophan. The D gene is left open where the match is weak. For some rows the clone size is stated as once, few or many, or as a class when expanded; others skip it.

abundance	d_gene	v_gene	j_gene	CDR3aa	CDR3nt
-	-	TRBV7-2	TRBJ1-2	CASSLEPSRLNF	TGTGCCAGCAGCTTGGAGCCGTCGAGATTGAACTTC
-	TRBD1	TRBV28	TRBJ1-5	CASSFMGQGINQPQHF	TGTGCCAGCAGTTTTATGGGACAGGGGATCAATCAGCCCCAGCATTTT
-	TRBD1	TRBV28	TRBJ1-1	CASSWEILQGATNTEAFF	TGTGCCAGCAGTTGGGAAATCTTACAGGGGGCGACGAACACTGAAGCTTTCTTT
-	-	TRBV2	TRBJ1-1	CASSGVELNTEAFF	TGTGCCAGCAGTGGGGTAGAACTGAACACTGAAGCTTTCTTT
-	-	TRBV6-1	TRBJ2-6	CASKGGEAGANVLTF	TGTGCCAGCAAAGGAGGGGAGGCTGGGGCCAACGTCCTGACTTTC
few	-	TRBV10-3	TRBJ1-2	CAISESKGSFYGYTF	TGTGCCATCAGTGAGTCGAAAGGGTCTTTCTATGGCTACACCTTC
-	-	TRBV27	TRBJ2-6	CASSFVVSGANVLTF	TGTGCCAGCAGTTTCGTGGTTTCTGGGGCCAACGTCCTGACTTTC
-	-	TRBV7-3	TRBJ2-2	CASSSTGQGRSFAGELFF	TGTGCCAGCAGCTCCACGGGGCAGGGGCGATCGTTCGCCGGGGAGCTGTTTTTT
-	-	TRBV19	TRBJ1-4	CASKKDSLNEKLFF	TGTGCCAGTAAAAAGGACAGCTTGAATGAAAAACTGTTTTTT
-	-	TRBV6-1	TRBJ2-5	CASSEAQGKGETQYF	TGTGCCAGCAGTGAAGCGCAGGGGAAGGGAGAGACCCAGTACTTC
-	-	TRBV18	TRBJ1-3	CASSPEGNTIYF	TGTGCCAGCTCCCCCGAAGGAAACACCATATATTTT
-	TRBD2	TRBV7-2	TRBJ2-5	CASSLGGGAETQYF	TGTGCCAGCAGCTTGGGGGGGGGTGCAGAGACCCAGTACTTC
-	-	TRBV9	TRBJ2-1	CASSDSEGTYNEQFF	TGTGCCAGCAGCGACTCCGAGGGTACCTACAATGAGCAGTTCTTC
-	-	TRBV2	TRBJ1-2	CASSAAQVRGYTF	TGTGCCAGCAGTGCGGCGCAGGTTCGGGGCTACACCTTC
-	-	TRBV5-1	TRBJ1-6	CASSWVGGRFFGNSPLHF	TGCGCCAGCAGCTGGGTTGGGGGCCGCTTTTTCGGTAATTCACCCCTCCACTTT
few	-	TRBV6-1	TRBJ1-3	CASTDRTNSGNTIYF	TGTGCCAGCACCGACAGGACCAACTCTGGAAACACCATATATTTT
-	-	TRBV19	TRBJ2-7	CASRGRGEGLYEQYF	TGTGCCAGTAGGGGTCGAGGGGAAGGTCTCTACGAGCAGTACTTC
-	-	TRBV28	TRBJ1-4	CASSYGGDEKLFF	TGTGCCAGCAGTTACGGAGGAGATGAAAAACTGTTTTTT
-	-	TRBV29-1	TRBJ2-5	CSVEDVYQETQYF	TGCAGCGTTGAAGATGTGTACCAAGAGACCCAGTACTTC
once	-	TRBV19	TRBJ1-4	CASSRAANEKLFF	TGTGCCAGTAGTAGGGCAGCGAATGAAAAACTGTTTTTT
-	TRBD1	TRBV29-1	TRBJ1-2	CSVAGTGTAYGYTF	TGCAGCGTTGCCGGGACAGGGACTGCTTATGGCTACACCTTC
-	-	TRBV6-1	TRBJ2-1	CASRLRDEQFF	TGTGCCAGCAGACTAAGAGATGAGCAGTTCTTC
-	-	TRBV7-9	TRBJ2-3	CASSLGTRTDTQYF	TGTGCCAGCAGCTTAGGTACCCGCACAGATACGCAGTATTTT
-	TRBD2	TRBV13	TRBJ2-5	CASSSDTSGGQTQYF	TGTGCCAGCAGCTCCGATACTAGCGGGGGGCAGACCCAGTACTTC
once	-	TRBV28	TRBJ1-1	CASRRDNTEAFF	TGTGCCAGCCGCCGGGACAACACTGAAGCTTTCTTT
-	-	TRBV5-1	TRBJ1-1	CASSLEVGTEAFF	TGCGCCAGCAGCTTGGAGGTCGGCACTGAAGCTTTCTTT
-	TRBD2	TRBV7-2	TRBJ2-7	CASSPELAGGTYEQYF	TGTGCCAGCAGCCCGGAACTAGCGGGGGGGACCTACGAGCAGTACTTC
-	-	TRBV29-1	TRBJ1-3	CSARVQSGNTIYF	TGCAGCGCCCGGGTTCAGAGTGGAAACACCATATATTTT
-	-	TRBV10-1	TRBJ1-1	CASSPLGVNTEAFF	TGCGCCAGCAGTCCCCTGGGCGTGAACACTGAAGCTTTCTTT
-	-	TRBV11-3	TRBJ2-4	CASSLEWGDIQYF	TGTGCCAGCAGCTTAGAATGGGGGGACATTCAGTACTTC
-	-	TRBV18	TRBJ1-6	CASSVDVNDNSPLHF	TGTGCCAGCTCTGTGGACGTCAACGATAATTCACCCCTCCACTTT
few	-	TRBV27	TRBJ2-3	CASSLQGNPDTQYF	TGTGCCAGCAGTTTACAGGGGAACCCAGATACGCAGTATTTT
-	-	TRBV29-1	TRBJ1-5	CSVANGGQPQHF	TGCAGCGTGGCAAACGGAGGGCAGCCCCAGCATTTT
-	TRBD2	TRBV4-1	TRBJ2-3	CASSHGVAGALSTDTQYF	TGCGCCAGCAGCCACGGGGTAGCGGGGGCCTTAAGCACAGATACGCAGTATTTT
-	-	TRBV15	TRBJ2-2	CATSRVIPGDNGELFF	TGTGCCACCAGCAGAGTCATACCGGGGGATAACGGGGAGCTGTTTTTT
-	-	TRBV18	TRBJ2-4	CASSLDRKNIQYF	TGTGCCAGCTCACTGGACAGAAAAAACATTCAGTACTTC
-	TRBD2	TRBV7-9	TRBJ2-3	CASSLGLAGGPYTQYF	TGTGCCAGCAGCTTAGGGTTAGCGGGGGGGCCGTATACGCAGTATTTT
-	-	TRBV5-5	TRBJ2-1	CASSNRRLVEQFF	TGTGCCAGCAGCAACAGGCGGCTAGTTGAGCAGTTCTTC
-	TRBD1	TRBV28	TRBJ2-7	CASSFFRTGGIYEQYF	TGTGCCAGCAGTTTTTTCAGGACAGGGGGCATTTACGAGCAGTACTTC
-	-	TRBV19	TRBJ2-1	CASSINPGDNEQFF	TGTGCCAGTAGTATCAACCCAGGGGATAATGAGCAGTTCTTC
-	-	TRBV28	TRBJ2-1	CASSGAKSSYNEQFF	TGTGCCAGCAGTGGAGCGAAGAGCTCCTACAATGAGCAGTTCTTC
-	TRBD2	TRBV30	TRBJ2-3	CAGRLAGKVDTQYF	TGTGCCGGACGACTAGCGGGGAAGGTGGATACGCAGTATTTT
-	-	TRBV11-2	TRBJ1-2	CASSSRGWGYTF	TGTGCCAGCAGCTCCAGGGGCTGGGGCTACACCTTC
-	-	TRBV11-2	TRBJ1-2	CASSLVSGDGYTF	TGTGCCAGCAGCTTAGTTTCGGGGGATGGCTACACCTTC
-	-	TRBV7-2	TRBJ2-2	CASSFQTTTGELFF	TGTGCCAGCAGCTTCCAGACTACCACCGGGGAGCTGTTTTTT
-	TRBD1	TRBV11-2	TRBJ2-1	CASSARPGTDYNEQFF	TGTGCCAGCAGCGCCCGACCCGGGACAGACTACAATGAGCAGTTCTTC
-	TRBD1	TRBV19	TRBJ2-4	CASSSGQGRDQDIQYF	TGTGCCAGTAGTAGCGGACAGGGTAGGGACCAAGACATTCAGTACTTC
-	TRBD1	TRBV9	TRBJ1-3	CASSFTGGSGNTIYF	TGTGCCAGCAGCTTTACAGGGGGCTCTGGAAACACCATATATTTT
-	TRBD1	TRBV2	TRBJ1-2	CASSEGTGIPNYGYTF	TGTGCCAGCAGTGAAGGGACAGGGATCCCTAACTATGGCTACACCTTC
-	-	TRBV19	TRBJ2-3	CASSIPRDTQYF	TGTGCCAGTAGTATACCCCGGGATACGCAGTATTTT
-	-	TRBV7-6	TRBJ1-1	CASSLLSGMLHTEAFF	TGTGCCAGCAGCTTACTCTCGGGCATGTTGCACACTGAAGCTTTCTTT
-	-	TRBV7-8	TRBJ2-7	CASSFSLRDNGYF	TGTGCCAGCAGCTTTAGTCTTCGGGACAATGGATACTTC
few	-	TRBV28	TRBJ2-5	CASSLSSWGLGTQYF	TGTGCCAGCAGTTTAAGTAGCTGGGGGCTCGGGACCCAGTACTTC